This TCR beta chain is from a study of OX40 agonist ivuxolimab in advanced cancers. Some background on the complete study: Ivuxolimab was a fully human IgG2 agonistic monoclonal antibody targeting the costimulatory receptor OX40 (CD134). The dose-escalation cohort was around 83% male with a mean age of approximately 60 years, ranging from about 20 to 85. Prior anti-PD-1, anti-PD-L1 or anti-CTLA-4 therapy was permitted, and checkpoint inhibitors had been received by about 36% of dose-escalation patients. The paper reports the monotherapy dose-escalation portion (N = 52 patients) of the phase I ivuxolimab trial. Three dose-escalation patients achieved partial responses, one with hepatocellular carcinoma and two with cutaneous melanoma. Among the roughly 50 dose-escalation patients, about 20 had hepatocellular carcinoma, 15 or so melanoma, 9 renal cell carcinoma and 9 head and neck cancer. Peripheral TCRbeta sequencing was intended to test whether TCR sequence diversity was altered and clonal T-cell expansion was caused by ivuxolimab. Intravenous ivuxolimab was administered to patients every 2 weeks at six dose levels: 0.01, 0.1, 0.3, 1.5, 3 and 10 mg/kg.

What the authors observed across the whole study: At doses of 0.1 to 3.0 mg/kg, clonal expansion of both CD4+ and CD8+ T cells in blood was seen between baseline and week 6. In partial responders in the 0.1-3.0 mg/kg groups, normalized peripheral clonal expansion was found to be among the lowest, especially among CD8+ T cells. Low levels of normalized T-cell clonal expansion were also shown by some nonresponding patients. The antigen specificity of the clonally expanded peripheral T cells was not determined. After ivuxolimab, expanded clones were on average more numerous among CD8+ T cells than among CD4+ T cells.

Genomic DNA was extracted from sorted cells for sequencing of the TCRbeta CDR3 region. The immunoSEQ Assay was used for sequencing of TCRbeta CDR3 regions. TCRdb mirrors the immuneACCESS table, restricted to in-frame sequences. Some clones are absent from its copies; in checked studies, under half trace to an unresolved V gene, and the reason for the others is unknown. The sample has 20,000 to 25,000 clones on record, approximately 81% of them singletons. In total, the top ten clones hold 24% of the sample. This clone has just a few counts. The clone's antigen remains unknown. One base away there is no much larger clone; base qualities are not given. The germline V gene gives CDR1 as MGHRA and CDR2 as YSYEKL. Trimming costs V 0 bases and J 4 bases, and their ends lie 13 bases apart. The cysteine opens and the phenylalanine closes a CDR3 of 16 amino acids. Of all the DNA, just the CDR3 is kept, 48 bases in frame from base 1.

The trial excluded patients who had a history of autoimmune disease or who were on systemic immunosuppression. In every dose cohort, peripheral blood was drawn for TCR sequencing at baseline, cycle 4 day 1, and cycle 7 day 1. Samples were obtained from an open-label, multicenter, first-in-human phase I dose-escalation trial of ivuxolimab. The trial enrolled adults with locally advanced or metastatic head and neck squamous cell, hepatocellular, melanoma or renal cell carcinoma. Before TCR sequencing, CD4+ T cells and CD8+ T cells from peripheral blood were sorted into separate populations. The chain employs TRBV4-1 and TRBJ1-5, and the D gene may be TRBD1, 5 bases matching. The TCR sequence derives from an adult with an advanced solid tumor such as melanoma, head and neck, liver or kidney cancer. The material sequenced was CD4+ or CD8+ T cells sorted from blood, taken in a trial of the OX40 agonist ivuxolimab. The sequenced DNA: TGCGCCAGCAGCCAAGAATGGAGGGGCAGAAATCAGCCCCAGCATTTT. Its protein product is CASSQEWRGRNQPQHF.